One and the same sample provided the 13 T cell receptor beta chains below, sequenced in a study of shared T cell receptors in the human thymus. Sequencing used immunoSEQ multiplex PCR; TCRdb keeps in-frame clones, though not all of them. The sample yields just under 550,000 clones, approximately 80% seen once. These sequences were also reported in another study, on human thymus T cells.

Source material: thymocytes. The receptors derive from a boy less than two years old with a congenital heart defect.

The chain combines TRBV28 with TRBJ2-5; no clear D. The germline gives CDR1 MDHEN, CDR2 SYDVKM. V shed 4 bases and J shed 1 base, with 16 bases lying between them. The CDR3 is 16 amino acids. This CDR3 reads CASSYHQSPSQETQYF. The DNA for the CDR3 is TGTGCCAGCAGTTACCACCAATCGCCTAGCCAAGAGACCCAGTACTTC.

CDR3 DNA sequence: TGTGCCAGCCGACTTAGGACAGGGGCGAGAGATACGCAGTATTTT. Translating gives CASRLRTGARDTQYF. This sequence joins TRBV27 and TRBJ2-3, with 9 bases identical to TRBD1. Losses at the gene ends were 8 bases for V and 5 bases for J; bases not matched to a gene: 11. Germline loops: CDR1 MNHEY, CDR2 SMNVEV (reference sequence). The CDR3 length is 15 residues.

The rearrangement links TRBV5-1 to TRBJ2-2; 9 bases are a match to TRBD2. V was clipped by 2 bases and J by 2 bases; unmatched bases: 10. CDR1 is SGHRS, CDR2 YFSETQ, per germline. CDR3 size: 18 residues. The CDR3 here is CASSFMEGLALNTGELFF. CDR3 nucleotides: TGCGCCAGCAGCTTCATGGAGGGACTAGCCCTCAACACCGGGGAGCTGTTTTTT.

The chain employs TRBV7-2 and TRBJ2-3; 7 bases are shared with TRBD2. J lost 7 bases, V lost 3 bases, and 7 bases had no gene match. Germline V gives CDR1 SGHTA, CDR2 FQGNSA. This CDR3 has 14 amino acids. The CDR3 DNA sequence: TGTGCCAGCAGCTTCGTGGGCGGGAGACATACGCAGTATTTT. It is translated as CASSFVGGRHTQYF.

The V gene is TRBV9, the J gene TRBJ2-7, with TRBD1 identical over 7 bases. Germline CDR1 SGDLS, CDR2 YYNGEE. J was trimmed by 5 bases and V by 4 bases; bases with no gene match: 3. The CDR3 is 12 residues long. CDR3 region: CASSQGVDEQYF. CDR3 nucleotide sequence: TGTGCCAGCAGCCAGGGGGTCGACGAGCAGTACTTC.

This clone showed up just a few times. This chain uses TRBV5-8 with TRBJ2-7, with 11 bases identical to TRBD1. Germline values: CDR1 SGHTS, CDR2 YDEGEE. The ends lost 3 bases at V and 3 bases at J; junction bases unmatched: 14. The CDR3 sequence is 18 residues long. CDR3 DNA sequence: TGTGCCAGCAGCTCGCCACCGGGACAGGGGGGAACGCACTACGAGCAGTACTTC. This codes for CASSSPPGQGGTHYEQYF.

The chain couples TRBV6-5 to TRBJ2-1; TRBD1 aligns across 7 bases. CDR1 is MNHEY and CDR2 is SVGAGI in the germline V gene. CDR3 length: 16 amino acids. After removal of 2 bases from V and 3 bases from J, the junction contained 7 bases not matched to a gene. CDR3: CASSYVDRAGYNEQFF. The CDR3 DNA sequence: TGTGCCAGCAGTTACGTAGACAGGGCCGGCTACAATGAGCAGTTCTTC.

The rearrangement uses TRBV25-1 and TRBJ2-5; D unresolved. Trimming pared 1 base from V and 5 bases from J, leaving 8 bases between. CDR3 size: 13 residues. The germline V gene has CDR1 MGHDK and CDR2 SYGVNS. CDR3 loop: CASSECSAETQYF. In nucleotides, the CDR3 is TGTGCCAGCAGTGAATGCAGCGCCGAGACCCAGTACTTC.

CDR3 loop: CASSPPFSYEQYF. In nucleotides, the CDR3 is TGTGCCAGCTCACCACCCTTCTCCTACGAGCAGTACTTC. The V gene is TRBV18, the J gene TRBJ2-7; no reliable D call. The CDR3 length is 13 residues. Germline V lookup: CDR1 KGHSH, CDR2 LQKENI. Trimming took off 0 bases at V and 0 bases at J, with 3 bases between the two ends.

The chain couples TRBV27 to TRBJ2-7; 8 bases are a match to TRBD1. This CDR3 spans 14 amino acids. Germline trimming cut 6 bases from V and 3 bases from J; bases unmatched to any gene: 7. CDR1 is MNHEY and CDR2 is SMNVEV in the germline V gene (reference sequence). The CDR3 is CASRGWDRYYEQYF. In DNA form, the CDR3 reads TGTGCCAGCAGAGGGTGGGACAGGTACTACGAGCAGTACTTC.

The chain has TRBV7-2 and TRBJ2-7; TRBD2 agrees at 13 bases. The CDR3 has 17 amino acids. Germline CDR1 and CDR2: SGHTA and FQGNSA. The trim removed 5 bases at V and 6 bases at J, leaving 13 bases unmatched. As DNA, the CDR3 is TGTGCCAGCAGCCCAACCCACACTAGCGGGAGGGCGGGCGAGCAGTACTTC. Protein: CASSPTHTSGRAGEQYF.

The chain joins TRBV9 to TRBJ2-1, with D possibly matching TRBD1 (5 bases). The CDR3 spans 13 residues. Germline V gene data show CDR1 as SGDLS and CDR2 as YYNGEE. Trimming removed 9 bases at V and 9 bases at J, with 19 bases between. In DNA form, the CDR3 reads TGTGCCACCCGCAGCCAGGGTACGGGTGAGCAGTTCTTC. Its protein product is CATRSQGTGEQFF.

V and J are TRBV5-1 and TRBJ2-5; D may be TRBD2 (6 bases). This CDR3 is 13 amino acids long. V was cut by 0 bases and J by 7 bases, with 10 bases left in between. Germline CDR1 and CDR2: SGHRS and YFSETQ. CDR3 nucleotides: TGCGCCAGCAGCTTGGCGGGAGACGGGACCCAGTACTTC. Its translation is CASSLAGDGTQYF.